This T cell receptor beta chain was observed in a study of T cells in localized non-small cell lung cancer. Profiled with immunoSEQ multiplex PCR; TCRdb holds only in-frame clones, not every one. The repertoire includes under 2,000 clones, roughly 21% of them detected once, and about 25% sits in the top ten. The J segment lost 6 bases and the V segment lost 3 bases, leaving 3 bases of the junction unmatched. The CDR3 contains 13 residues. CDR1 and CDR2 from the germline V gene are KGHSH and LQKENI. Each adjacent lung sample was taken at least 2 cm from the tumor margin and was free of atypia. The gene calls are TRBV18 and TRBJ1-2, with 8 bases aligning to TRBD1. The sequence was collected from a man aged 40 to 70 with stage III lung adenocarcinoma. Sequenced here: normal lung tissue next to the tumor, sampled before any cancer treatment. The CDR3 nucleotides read TGTGCCAGCTCACCTCAGGGGGCGGATGGCTACACCTTC. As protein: CASSPQGADGYTF.